This T cell receptor (beta chain) was identified in a study of T cell responses to AZD1222 COVID-19 vaccine. Study outcomes and limitations: Reportedly, close to half of spike-specific TCRs are directed against unmutated variant regions. Only six AZD1222 recipients tested seropositive at baseline. After two AZD1222 doses, spike-specific TCR breadth and depth rose versus day 0. The repertoires were collected only after the peak T cell response.

On this clone: Its target is unknown.

Sequencing was performed with immunoSEQ multiplex PCR; in TCRdb, only in-frame clones are kept and a portion is missing. Here the sample spans about 100,000 clones, around 90% being singletons. V was shortened by 2 bases and J by 8 bases, with 31 bases between the two germline ends. CDR3 size: 19 residues. Germline loops: CDR1 SQVTM, CDR2 ANQGSEA. The chain is built from TRBV29-1 and TRBJ2-1; D is perhaps TRBD2 (5 bases). This TCR came from an adult in good health. Material: peripheral blood, obtained on day 0 of AZD1222 vaccination. Written as DNA, the CDR3 is TGCAGCGTTGAAACCATAGACCCGAAGGGCAACCCTACTAGGGATGAGCAGTTCTTC. This sequence encodes CSVETIDPKGNPTRDEQFF.